At least ten counts were recorded for the clone carrying this TCR beta chain. Its antigen is unknown. Cells sorted as Tregs were CD4+, CD25+ and CD127-/low. Constant-region reverse primers amplified full-length variable regions, followed by semi-nested Nested Universal Primer A PCR. One entry per CDR3 protein results from TCRdb running MiXCR on the 5' RACE reads. In the table there are over 45,000 distinct CDR3 sequences, roughly 28% of which are singletons. The V end was cut by 3 bases, the J end by 0 bases, with 10 bases between. There are 15 residues in the CDR3. The germline V gene has CDR1 SGHRS and CDR2 YFSETQ. The study's findings and limits: Larger-cohort validation covered only one TCR beta V-J rearrangement. Tumor memory CD4+ T cell TCR gene usage clustered with blood and lymph node memory CD4+ cells and lymph node naive CD4+ cells. Tumor Treg TCRs overlapped most with tumor naive CD4+ cells.

The TCR comes from a female donor with breast cancer. Sequenced sample: tumor-infiltrating Tregs sorted from the breast tumor. This sequence joins TRBV5-1 and TRBJ2-1; D gene unclear. CDR3 region: CASSSDTSSYNEQFF. CDR3 sequence (DNA): TGCGCCAGCAGCTCCGACACGAGCTCCTACAATGAGCAGTTCTTC.